The text below deals with one T cell receptor (beta chain). What antigen it recognizes has not been identified. It has no much larger one-base neighbor in the sample; base qualities were not kept. These data come from a study of T-cell reconstitution after alpha-beta-depleted transplantation in children (dated by TCRdb to the mid-2010s). At the level of the whole study: The study quantitatively tracked T-cell immune reconstitution after TCRalphabeta/CD19-depleted allogeneic hematopoietic cell transplantation in children using TCR repertoire profiling.

The germline V gene supplies CDR1 SGDLS and CDR2 YYNGEE. At the junction V is shortened by 0 bases and J by 0 bases; bases outside the gene matches: 19. The CDR3 numbers 22 residues from cysteine through phenylalanine. This entry keeps only the CDR3 DNA: 66 bases, framed from base 1. Library preparation employed PCR. The run used an Illumina HiSeq 2500. TCR libraries were prepared with molecular barcoding, using unique molecular identifiers to normalize TCRbeta repertoire quantification. The public reads were reanalyzed by TCRdb: fastp trimming at Q25, MiXCR alignment, in-frame beta chains only. Every distinct CDR3 protein forms one entry, paired with its most common genes and DNA. In all, the sample holds fewer than 750,000 distinct CDR3 sequences, and roughly 27% of those were seen once. The top ten hold less than 40% of the sample. General conclusions and limits of the study: About two months after transplant, the apparently early recovery of alphabetaT-cell counts reportedly depended on just several hundred clones that had expanded rapidly and came from non-depleted graft cells. In some patients, high TCRbeta diversity at day 60 was attributed to recipient T cells and intrathymic progenitors that had survived conditioning. Over subsequent months, a decline in hyperexpanded clone frequencies was noted, and after one year, T-cell counts and TCRbeta diversity were mostly ascribed to newly produced T cells.

This specimen's treatment or condition label, interpreted: allogeneic hematopoietic cell transplantation with graft depleted of TCRalphabeta T cells and CD19 B cells. TCRalphabeta/CD19-depleted allogeneic hematopoietic cell grafts were given to the transplant recipients, all of whom were children. The receptor was isolated from a boy less than two years old with Wiskott-Aldrich syndrome, due to receive a stem cell transplant. The rearrangement combines TRBV9 with TRBJ2-3, with 10 middle bases fitting TRBD2. The source was PBMCs, collected before TCRalphabeta/CD19-depleted stem cell transplant. The DNA is as follows: TGTGCCAGCAGCGTAGTTGTTGGGAAATCGCCCTGGACTAGCGGTAGCACAGATACGCAGTATTTT. Its protein reads: CASSVVVGKSPWTSGSTDTQYF.